This TCR beta chain was identified during a study of early T cells in non-severe SARS-CoV-2 infection. At the level of the study: Sequenced bulk RNA came from whole blood that was unsorted, and chains were unpaired.

The CDR3 extends over 13 amino acids. Trimming cost V 5 bases and J 1 base, with 4 bases left between them. The V gene's germline CDR1 is SGDLS and CDR2 YYNGEE. Individual cDNA molecules received unique molecular identifiers. Using its own MiXCR run on the 5' RACE reads, TCRdb lists one record per CDR3 protein. The repertoire holds about 110,000 distinct CDR3 sequences, with roughly 11% as singletons. The origin of this receptor is an adult who was a healthcare worker with PCR-confirmed SARS-CoV-2 infection or an uninfected control (not recorded which). The chain links TRBV9 to TRBJ2-6; D unresolved. The sequenced sample consisted of whole blood. Here the CDR3 DNA reads TGTGCCAGCAGGACTTCTGGGGCCAACGTCCTGACTTTC. This translates into CASRTSGANVLTF.